Following are 22 T cell receptor beta chains from one sample sequenced in a study of control samples from healthy donors and cancer patients. The method was immunoSEQ multiplex PCR; TCRdb's version includes in-frame clones alone and lacks a portion of them. Here the sample spans some 220,000 clones, around 94% being singletons. Material for sequencing was blood. The source is a man aged 45 to 65 in good health.

In its sample, this clone was seen a few times. The rearrangement joins TRBV5-1 to TRBJ2-5, with TRBD2 as a possible D gene (6 bases). The CDR3 consists of 15 residues. V was pared by 4 bases and J by 5 bases, with 18 bases between. Germline lookup yields CDR1 SGHRS and CDR2 YFSETQ. The DNA for the CDR3 is TGCGCCAGCAGCCCTTCCGTGACGGGGGTGGAGACCCAGTACTTC. This encodes CASSPSVTGVETQYF.

The CDR3 reads CASSPFGVFGNTIYF. For the CDR3, the DNA is TGTGCCAGCTCACCATTCGGGGTGTTTGGAAACACCATATATTTT. This rearrangement joins TRBV18 to TRBJ1-3; D unclear. V shed 2 bases and J shed 3 bases, with 11 bases lying between them. The CDR3 sequence is 15 residues long. The germline CDR1 and CDR2 sequences are KGHSH and LQKENI.

Only a few counts were recorded for this clone. The gene calls are TRBV30 and TRBJ2-7; D remains unclear. V was cut by 0 bases and J by 4 bases, with 10 bases left in between. CDR1 and CDR2 from the germline V gene are GTSNPN and SVGIG (reference sequence). CDR3 size: 13 residues. CDR3 sequence reads: CAWSVSAVYEQYF. The CDR3 coding sequence is TGTGCCTGGAGTGTATCAGCCGTGTACGAGCAGTACTTC. The variable domain in full, with the rest retrieved from reference TRBV30 and TRBJ2-7, is SQTIHQWPATLVQPVGSPLSLECTVEGTSNPNLYWYRQAAGRGLQLLFYSVGIGQISSEVPQNLSASRPQDRQFILSSKKLLLSDSGFYLCAWSVSAVYEQYFGPGTRLTVT.

The DNA for the CDR3 is TGCGCCAGCAGCTTGGTAGGCTGGGGTCAGGCAGATACGCAGTATTTT. This gives the protein CASSLVGWGQADTQYF. The gene calls are TRBV5-1 and TRBJ2-3, with unresolved D. The CDR3 spans 16 residues. The V end was cut by 0 bases, the J end by 4 bases, with 15 bases between. From germline, CDR1 is SGHRS and CDR2 YFSETQ. The full variable domain, with the rest looked up from reference TRBV5-1 and TRBJ2-3, is KAGVTQTPRYLIKTRGQQVTLSCSPISGHRSVSWYQQTPGQGLQFLFEYFSETQRNKGNFPGRFSGRQFSNSRSEMNVSTLELGDSALYLCASSLVGWGQADTQYFGPGTRLTVL.

The rearrangement uses TRBV11-1 and TRBJ1-1; 8 bases are a match to TRBD1. CDR1 is SGHAT, CDR2 FQDESV, per germline (reference sequence). There are 15 residues in the CDR3. J was trimmed by 1 base and V by 5 bases; bases with no gene match: 6. The CDR3 reads CASSPTTGGNTEAFF. CDR3 sequence (DNA): TGTGCCAGCAGCCCAACCACAGGGGGGAACACTGAAGCTTTCTTT.

This sequence joins TRBV2 and TRBJ1-5, with a tentative D call TRBD1 (6 bases). Germline CDR1 is SNHLY and CDR2 is FYNNEI. The CDR3 consists of 14 residues. With 7 bases removed from V and 7 bases from J, the gap between germline ends came to 17 bases. CDR3 nucleotides: TGTGCCAGCACCGCGCAGGGGTTAGGGCAGCCCCAGCATTTT. This encodes CASTAQGLGQPQHF.

The rearrangement joins TRBV6-5 to TRBJ2-5, with D unclear. Per the germline V gene, CDR1 is MNHEY and CDR2 is SVGAGI. This CDR3 has 13 amino acids. Trimming took 6 bases from V and 5 from J, leaving 13 bases between them. The CDR3 coding sequence is TGTGCCAGCAGCTCTACAGAGAGGGAGACCCAGTACTTC. It codes for CASSSTERETQYF.

V gene TRBV7-9 combines with J gene TRBJ1-4, with 8 positions matching TRBD1. Trimming removed 5 bases from V and 4 bases from J; junction bases left unmatched: 6. Germline CDR1 and CDR2: SEHNR and FQNEAQ (reference sequence). The CDR3 totals 15 residues. The chain's CDR3 is CASSPLQGDNEKLFF. CDR3 DNA sequence: TGTGCCAGCAGCCCGCTACAGGGGGATAATGAAAAACTGTTTTTT. Full variable domain (outside the CDR3, taken from reference TRBV7-9 and TRBJ1-4): DTGVSQNPRHKITKRGQNVTFRCDPISEHNRLYWYRQTLGQGPEFLTYFQNEAQLEKSRLLSDRFSAERPKGSFSTLEIQRTEQGDSAMYLCASSPLQGDNEKLFFGSGTQLSVL.

This clone was seen once. CDR3 in amino acids: CASSSLPGLAEETQYF. CDR3 DNA: TGTGCCAGCAGCTCACTTCCGGGACTAGCGGAAGAGACCCAGTACTTC. V is TRBV7-9 and J is TRBJ2-5; 11 nucleotides line up with TRBD2. This CDR3 contains 16 residues. Germline CDR1 reads SEHNR; CDR2 reads FQNEAQ (reference sequence). Trimming removed 4 bases from V and 3 bases from J; junction bases left unmatched: 7.

The V and J genes are TRBV19 and TRBJ2-5; a possible D gene is TRBD1 (6 bases). CDR3 length: 15 residues. V was clipped by 1 base and J by 2 bases, with 11 bases between them. The germline V gene has CDR1 LNHDA and CDR2 SQIVND (reference sequence). DNA for the CDR3: TGTGCCAGTAGTATAGGGGGAAGGGGGCAAGAGACCCAGTACTTC. It is translated as CASSIGGRGQETQYF.

This chain uses TRBV7-3 with TRBJ2-1; possibly TRBD1 for D (7 bases). The ends were cut back, 5 bases at V and 8 bases at J, with 16 bases in the middle. CDR1 and CDR2 (germline): SGHTA, FQGTGA. The CDR3 has 14 amino acids. CDR3 nucleotides: TGTGCCAGCAGCAAAGGCGGGACAGTCGATGAGCAGTTCTTC. It encodes CASSKGGTVDEQFF.

The chain is built from TRBV5-1 and TRBJ2-7; 11 bases map to TRBD2. CDR1 is SGHRS and CDR2 is YFSETQ in the germline V gene. The CDR3 runs to 17 residues. Trimming removed 2 bases from V and 5 bases from J; junction bases left unmatched: 12. CDR3 amino acids: CASSFGLAGGSDHEQYF. CDR3 coding DNA: TGCGCCAGCAGCTTTGGGCTAGCGGGGGGCTCCGACCACGAGCAGTACTTC.

V usage is TRBV19 and J usage is TRBJ2-5, with 11 nucleotides matching TRBD2. The CDR3 covers 15 residues. The ends lost 6 bases at V and 5 bases at J; junction bases unmatched: 8. Germline values: CDR1 LNHDA, CDR2 SQIVND (reference sequence). The CDR3 region is CASSLAGGQLETQYF. The CDR3 DNA is TGTGCCAGTAGCCTAGCGGGGGGCCAGCTCGAGACCCAGTACTTC.

This clone was counted a single time. The V and J genes are TRBV20-1 and TRBJ1-2; D not resolved. This CDR3 comprises 11 residues. Germline lookup yields CDR1 DFQATT and CDR2 SNEGSKA (reference sequence). Trimming removed 6 bases at V and 7 bases at J, with 12 bases between. The CDR3 DNA sequence: TGCAGTGCCCCCTATAATGGTGGCTACACCTTC. Its translation is CSAPYNGGYTF.

The chain couples TRBV28 to TRBJ1-5, with 11 nucleotides matching TRBD1. Germline assignment: CDR1 MDHEN and CDR2 SYDVKM. Trimming removed 6 bases from V and 3 bases from J; junction bases left unmatched: 13. The length of the CDR3 is 18 residues. The CDR3 coding sequence is TGTGCCAGCAGCCCCCCCGGGACAGGGGGACTACTCAATCAGCCCCAGCATTTT. Translation gives CASSPPGTGGLLNQPQHF.

This chain connects TRBV5-1 to TRBJ2-7, with 8 bases fitting TRBD1. Germline CDR1 is SGHRS and CDR2 is YFSETQ. The V gene end was trimmed by 0 bases and the J gene end by 5 bases; junction bases not matched to a gene: 10. The CDR3 totals 16 residues. The CDR3 DNA reads as TGCGCCAGCAGCTTGGAACTACGGCAGGGGGCCAACGAGCAGTACTTC. Its protein product is CASSLELRQGANEQYF.

This clone is a singleton in its sample. The CDR3 spells CASSRGLEADTQYF. In nucleotides, the CDR3 is TGTGCCAGCAGTAGGGGACTTGAAGCAGATACGCAGTATTTT. This chain uses TRBV6-5 with TRBJ2-3, with D maybe TRBD2 (6 bases). Germline V CDR1 and CDR2: MNHEY, SVGAGI. V lost 5 bases to trimming and J lost 4 bases, with 13 bases between them. The CDR3 totals 14 residues.

This chain joins TRBV6-5 and TRBJ2-1; D could derive from TRBD1 or TRBD2 (5 bases each). The CDR3 loop spans 16 amino acids. Germline V gives CDR1 MNHEY, CDR2 SVGAGI. V lost 3 bases and J lost 5, with 17 bases in between. CDR3 amino acids: CASSYSWGNSHNEQFF. The CDR3, as DNA: TGTGCCAGCAGTTATTCTTGGGGGAACAGTCACAATGAGCAGTTCTTC.

The chain couples TRBV13 to TRBJ2-7; D may correspond to TRBD1 or TRBD2 (6 bases each). Germline V gives CDR1 PRHDT, CDR2 FYEKMQ (reference sequence). V was trimmed by 2 bases and J by 2 bases, leaving 13 bases between them. This CDR3 comprises 15 residues. CDR3 in amino acids: CASSLSRGVAYEQYV. The DNA of the CDR3 is TGTGCCAGCAGCTTATCTAGGGGGGTTGCCTACGAGCAGTACGTC.

This clone has a single count. V is TRBV7-2 and J is TRBJ1-1; TRBD1 matches 7 bases. Per the germline V gene, CDR1 is SGHTA and CDR2 is FQGNSA. This CDR3 contains 14 residues. With 5 bases clipped from V and 3 bases from J, the junction kept 6 bases outside the gene matches. In nucleotides, the CDR3 is TGTGCCAGCAGCCTGCGACAGGGACACACTGAAGCTTTCTTT. Residues: CASSLRQGHTEAFF.

V usage is TRBV10-3 and J usage is TRBJ2-5; TRBD1 matches at 7 bases. The CDR3 has 12 amino acids. Germline-derived CDR1 and CDR2 are ENHRY and SYGVKD. Losses at the gene ends were 9 bases for V and 5 bases for J; bases not matched to a gene: 6. The CDR3 DNA reads TGTGCCATAAGGGGGCTGCAGGAGACCCAGTACTTC. Residues: CAIRGLQETQYF.

This clone was found a few times. V is TRBV9 and J is TRBJ2-7, with TRBD2 as a possible D gene (5 bases). Germline-derived CDR1 and CDR2 are SGDLS and YYNGEE. Trimming removed 4 bases at V and 7 bases at J, with 15 bases between. The CDR3 has 13 residues. The CDR3 DNA is TGTGCCAGCAGCCCCGCGGGTAGTCGGGAGCAGTACTTC. This sequence encodes CASSPAGSREQYF.